The 20 T cell receptor beta chains listed next were all sequenced from one sample in a study of blood T cell repertoires in COVID-19. The protocol was immunoSEQ multiplex PCR, while the TCRdb copy is restricted to in-frame clones and leaves out a portion. Altogether 250,000 to 300,000 clones are present, approximately 85% being singletons, with the ten largest covering 11%. What was sequenced was peripheral blood. The origin of the receptors is a woman in her 70s with acute or convalescent COVID-19.

The rearrangement links TRBV25-1 to TRBJ2-1; TRBD2 might be the D (7 bases). This CDR3 has 15 amino acids. Trimming shortened V by 4 bases and J by 5 bases, and 15 bases separated the two germline ends. CDR1 is MGHDK and CDR2 is SYGVNS in the germline V gene. The chain's CDR3 is CASSAFQGRDNEQFF. The DNA for the CDR3 is TGTGCCAGCAGTGCCTTCCAGGGGAGGGACAATGAGCAGTTCTTC.

The chain uses TRBV19 and TRBJ1-1; weak D call: TRBD1 (5 bases). Per the germline V gene, CDR1 is LNHDA and CDR2 is SQIVND (reference sequence). V was trimmed by 6 bases and J by 2 bases, leaving 13 bases between them. The length of the CDR3 is 14 residues. The CDR3 DNA sequence: TGTGCCAGTAGCCGGGAGACAGTTAACACTGAAGCTTTCTTT. It encodes CASSRETVNTEAFF. Variable domain in full (rest from reference TRBV19 and TRBJ1-1): DGGITQSPKYLFRKEGQNVTLSCEQNLNHDAMYWYRQDPGQGLRLIYYSQIVNDFQKGDIAEGYSVSREKKESFPLTVTSAQKNPTAFYLCASSRETVNTEAFFGQGTRLTVV.

J is TRBJ1-2 and V is TRBV3-1 (or the pseudogene TRBV3-2); D call uncertain. Germline CDR1 reads LGHDT; CDR2 reads YNNKEL (reference sequence). V gave up 1 base and J gave up 3 bases, with 6 bases separating them. CDR3 length equals 13 residues. CDR3 sequence reads: CASSQGPYYGYTF. The CDR3 region has the DNA TGTGCCAGCAGCCAAGGGCCATACTATGGCTACACCTTC.

The chain uses TRBV27 and TRBJ1-1; D uncertain. Trimming cost V 3 bases and J 3 bases, with 14 bases left between them. This CDR3 spans 15 amino acids. The V gene's germline CDR1 is MNHEY and CDR2 SMNVEV (reference sequence). DNA of the CDR3: TGTGCCAGCAGTTTTCGCCCCAACAGATACACTGAAGCTTTCTTT. It is translated as CASSFRPNRYTEAFF.

V and J are TRBV7-9 and TRBJ2-7, with 7 nucleotides matching TRBD1. V lost 4 bases and J lost 4; bases outside the gene matches: 10. CDR3 length: 15 residues. CDR1 is SEHNR and CDR2 is FQNEAQ in the germline V gene (reference sequence). The CDR3 loop is CASSSAGTAGYEQYF. The CDR3 DNA reads TGTGCCAGCAGCTCCGCCGGGACAGCTGGGTACGAGCAGTACTTC.

The chain uses TRBV2 and TRBJ2-3; 8 nucleotides agree with TRBD2. V shed 3 bases and J 1 base; nucleotides not matched to a gene: 6. Per germline, CDR1 SNHLY and CDR2 FYNNEI. The CDR3 has 16 residues. In DNA, the CDR3 is TGTGCCAGCAGTGAGAATCGGGGGGGTGGCACAGATACGCAGTATTTT. This sequence encodes CASSENRGGGTDTQYF.

This rearrangement joins TRBV3-1 (or the pseudogene TRBV3-2) to TRBJ2-2; tentatively, D is TRBD1 (6 bases). Germline V CDR1 and CDR2: LGHDT, YNNKEL (reference sequence). The V and J ends lost 3 bases and 3 bases respectively, with 8 bases between them. The CDR3 runs 14 residues. DNA for the CDR3: TGTGCCAGCAGCCACCAGGGGTACACCGGGGAGCTGTTTTTT. It encodes CASSHQGYTGELFF.

In its sample, this clone was seen once. The rearrangement links TRBV4-1 to TRBJ2-5, with 7 bases aligning to TRBD2. Losses at the gene ends were 6 bases for V and 1 base for J; bases not matched to a gene: 11. CDR3 length: 16 amino acids. Germline V gives CDR1 MGHRA, CDR2 YSYEKL. CDR3 DNA: TGCGCCAGCAGTCTAGCCGGCCTAGCGGTCCAAGAGACCCAGTACTTC. Amino acids: CASSLAGLAVQETQYF.

The V gene is TRBV29-1, the J gene TRBJ1-1; TRBD1 agrees at 7 bases. Per germline, CDR1 SQVTM and CDR2 ANQGSEA. With V trimmed by 4 bases and J by 4 bases, 9 bases remained unmatched. The CDR3 has 14 amino acids. The CDR3 spells CSVGDREISTEAFF. The DNA for the CDR3 is TGCAGCGTTGGTGACAGGGAGATTAGCACTGAAGCTTTCTTT.

The chain has TRBV18 and TRBJ2-3; D unclear. Germline lookup yields CDR1 KGHSH and CDR2 LQKENI. This CDR3 contains 14 residues. V lost 2 bases, J lost 4 bases, and 10 bases lay in between. The CDR3 sequence is CASSPSPSADTQYF. The CDR3 nucleotides are TGTGCCAGCTCACCATCCCCCTCCGCAGATACGCAGTATTTT. Complete variable domain (other parts from reference TRBV18 and TRBJ2-3): NAGVMQNPRHLVRRRGQEARLRCSPMKGHSHVYWYRQLPEEGLKFMVYLQKENIIDESGMPKERFSAEFPKEGPSILRIQQVVRGDSAAYFCASSPSPSADTQYFGPGTRLTVL.

The gene calls are TRBV5-1 and TRBJ1-1; D is unresolved. The CDR3 consists of 13 residues. Germline V gene lookup returns CDR1 SGHRS and CDR2 YFSETQ. Trimming took 3 bases from V and 4 from J, leaving 10 bases between them. The CDR3 nucleotides read TGCGCCAGCAGCTACTACGGTGGCACTGAAGCTTTCTTT. This encodes CASSYYGGTEAFF.

This sequence joins TRBV7-2 and TRBJ2-5, with TRBD1 identical over 7 bases. Unmatched junction bases numbered 7, after V lost 2 bases and J lost 4 bases. Germline values: CDR1 SGHTA, CDR2 FQGNSA. The CDR3 is made up of 15 amino acids. CDR3 residues: CASSLSGQAGETQYF. In nucleotides, the CDR3 is TGTGCCAGCAGCTTATCAGGACAGGCCGGAGAGACCCAGTACTTC.

The V and J genes are TRBV19 and TRBJ1-5; 7 bases align to TRBD1. Germline values: CDR1 LNHDA, CDR2 SQIVND (reference sequence). With V trimmed by 2 bases and J by 4 bases, 8 bases remained unmatched. This CDR3 is built from 16 residues. Here the CDR3 reads CASSIKGTVPNQPQHF. In nucleotides, the CDR3 is TGTGCCAGTAGTATAAAGGGGACAGTACCAAATCAGCCCCAGCATTTT.

The chain employs TRBV12-2 and TRBJ1-2. TRBV12-2 is reported as a pseudogene. This CDR3 has 12 amino acids. The DNA of the CDR3 is TGTGCAAGTCGCCCCCTGAAGGACTCTTACACCTTC. It specifies CASRPLKDSYTF.

This chain uses TRBV9 with TRBJ2-3; 8 nucleotides match TRBD1. Germline V gives CDR1 SGDLS, CDR2 YYNGEE. The CDR3 spans 16 residues. The J segment lost 1 base and the V segment lost 4 bases, leaving 8 bases of the junction unmatched. DNA for the CDR3: TGTGCCAGCAGCCAACTTACAGGGGGAGGCACAGATACGCAGTATTTT. Its translation: CASSQLTGGGTDTQYF. Full variable domain (outside the CDR3, taken from reference TRBV9 and TRBJ2-3): DSGVTQTPKHLITATGQRVTLRCSPRSGDLSVYWYQQSLDQGLQFLIQYYNGEERAKGNILERFSAQQFPDLHSELNLSSLELGDSALYFCASSQLTGGGTDTQYFGPGTRLTVL.

The chain recombines TRBV7-3 with TRBJ2-3; D perhaps matches TRBD2 (6 bases). The CDR3 totals 14 residues. Between the trimmed V and J ends, which lost 2 bases and 13 bases, there was a span of 19 bases. Germline CDR1 SGHTA, CDR2 FQGTGA. This CDR3 is CASSLAAGRGVEYF. DNA for the CDR3: TGTGCCAGCAGCTTAGCGGCAGGGCGGGGAGTAGAGTATTTT. Supplemented by reference TRBV7-3 and TRBJ2-3, the full variable domain reads GAGVSQTPSNKVTEKGKYVELRCDPISGHTALYWYRQSLGQGPEFLIYFQGTGAADDSGLPNDRFFAVRPEGSVSTLKIQRTERGDSAVYLCASSLAAGRGVEYFGPGTRLTVL.

The chain couples TRBV9 to TRBJ1-3, with D perhaps matching TRBD1 (6 bases). This CDR3 spans 17 amino acids. CDR1 SGDLS and CDR2 YYNGEE come from the germline V gene. Trimming pared 0 bases from V and 0 bases from J, leaving 13 bases between. The CDR3, as DNA: TGTGCCAGCAGCGTAGACTCAGGGGCCTACTCTGGAAACACCATATATTTT. The encoded protein is CASSVDSGAYSGNTIYF.

The J gene is TRBJ2-1, the V gene TRBV9, with D tentatively TRBD2 (5 bases). This CDR3 is 15 amino acids long. Germline V gene data show CDR1 as SGDLS and CDR2 as YYNGEE. V was trimmed by 4 bases and J by 0 bases, leaving 11 bases between them. The CDR3 bases are TGTGCCAGCAGCCCAGGACTCAGCTCCTACAATGAGCAGTTCTTC. Its translation is CASSPGLSSYNEQFF.

The chain is built from TRBV7-9 and TRBJ1-4; a possible D gene is TRBD1 (5 bases). The V end lost 5 bases, the J end lost 7 bases, and 14 bases lay between the germline ends. Germline V gene lookup returns CDR1 SEHNR and CDR2 FQNEAQ (reference sequence). The CDR3 length is 14 residues. The CDR3 sequence is CASSPSRRGEKLFF. In DNA form, the CDR3 reads TGTGCCAGCAGCCCCTCTAGGAGGGGTGAAAAACTGTTTTTT.

Written as DNA, the CDR3 is TGTGCCAGCTCTCTCGGACAGGGGTTTCGTTTGTCCGAGCAGTACTTC. As protein: CASSLGQGFRLSEQYF. This rearrangement joins TRBV18 to TRBJ2-7; the match to TRBD1 covers 9 bases. The CDR3 extends over 16 amino acids. Germline V gene lookup returns CDR1 KGHSH and CDR2 LQKENI. Losses at the gene ends were 6 bases for V and 6 bases for J; bases not matched to a gene: 15.